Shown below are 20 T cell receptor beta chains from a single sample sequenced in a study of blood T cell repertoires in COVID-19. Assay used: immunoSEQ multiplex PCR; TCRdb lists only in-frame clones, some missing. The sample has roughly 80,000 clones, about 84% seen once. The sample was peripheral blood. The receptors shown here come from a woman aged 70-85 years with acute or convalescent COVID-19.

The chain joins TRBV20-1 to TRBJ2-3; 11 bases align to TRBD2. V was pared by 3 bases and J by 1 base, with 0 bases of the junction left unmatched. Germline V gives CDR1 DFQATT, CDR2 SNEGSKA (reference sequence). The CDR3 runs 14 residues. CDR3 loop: CSASSGGGTDTQYF. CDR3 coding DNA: TGCAGTGCTAGTAGCGGGGGGGGCACAGATACGCAGTATTTT.

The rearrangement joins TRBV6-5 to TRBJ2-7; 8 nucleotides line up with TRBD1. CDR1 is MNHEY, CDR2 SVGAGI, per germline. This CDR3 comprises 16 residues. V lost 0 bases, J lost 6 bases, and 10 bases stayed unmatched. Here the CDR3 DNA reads TGTGCCAGCAGTTACTCGGACAGGGATAAATTGTTCGAGCAGTACGTC. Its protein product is CASSYSDRDKLFEQYV.

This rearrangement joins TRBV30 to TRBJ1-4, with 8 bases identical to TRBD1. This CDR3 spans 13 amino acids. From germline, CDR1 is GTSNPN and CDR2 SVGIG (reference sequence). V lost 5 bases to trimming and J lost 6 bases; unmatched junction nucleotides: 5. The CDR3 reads CAWQGAGDEKLFF. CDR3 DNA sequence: TGTGCCTGGCAGGGGGCGGGGGATGAAAAACTGTTTTTT.

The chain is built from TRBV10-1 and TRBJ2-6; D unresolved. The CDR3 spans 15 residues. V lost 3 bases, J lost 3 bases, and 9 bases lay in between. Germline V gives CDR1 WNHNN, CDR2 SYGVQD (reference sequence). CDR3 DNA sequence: TGCGCCAGCAGTGAATCCCCAGGTGGGGCCAACGTCCTGACTTTC. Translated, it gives CASSESPGGANVLTF.

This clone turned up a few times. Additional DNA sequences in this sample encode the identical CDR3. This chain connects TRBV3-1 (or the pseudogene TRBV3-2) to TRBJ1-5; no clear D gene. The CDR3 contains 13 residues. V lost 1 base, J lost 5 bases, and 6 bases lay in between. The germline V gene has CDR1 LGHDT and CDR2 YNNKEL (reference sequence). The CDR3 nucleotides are TGTGCCAGCAGCCAAGTCGGGGATCAGCCCCAGCATTTT. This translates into CASSQVGDQPQHF.

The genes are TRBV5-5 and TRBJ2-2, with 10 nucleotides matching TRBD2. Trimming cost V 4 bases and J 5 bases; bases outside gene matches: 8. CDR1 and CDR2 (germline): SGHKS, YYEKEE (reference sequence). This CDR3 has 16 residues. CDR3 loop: CASSARAGGVTGELFF. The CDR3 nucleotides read TGTGCCAGCAGCGCAAGAGCGGGAGGGGTAACCGGGGAGCTGTTTTTT. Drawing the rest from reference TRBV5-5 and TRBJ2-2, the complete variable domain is DAGVTQSPTHLIKTRGQQVTLRCSPISGHKSVSWYQQVLGQGPQFIFQYYEKEERGRGNFPDRFSARQFPNYSSELNVNALLLGDSALYLCASSARAGGVTGELFFGEGSRLTVL.

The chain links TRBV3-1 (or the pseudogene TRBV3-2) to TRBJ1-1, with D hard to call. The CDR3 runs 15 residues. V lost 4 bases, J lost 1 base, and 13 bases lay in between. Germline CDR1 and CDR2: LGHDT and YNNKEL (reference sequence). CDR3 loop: CASSRVRLGNTEAFF. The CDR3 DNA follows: TGTGCCAGCAGCCGGGTTCGACTCGGGAACACTGAAGCTTTCTTT.

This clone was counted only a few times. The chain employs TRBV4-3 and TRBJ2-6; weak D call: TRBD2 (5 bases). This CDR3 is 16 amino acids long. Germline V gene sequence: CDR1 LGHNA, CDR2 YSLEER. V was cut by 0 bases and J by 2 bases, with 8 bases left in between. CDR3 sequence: CASSQEAVAGANVLTF. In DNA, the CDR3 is TGCGCCAGCAGCCAAGAAGCGGTTGCTGGGGCCAACGTCCTGACTTTC.

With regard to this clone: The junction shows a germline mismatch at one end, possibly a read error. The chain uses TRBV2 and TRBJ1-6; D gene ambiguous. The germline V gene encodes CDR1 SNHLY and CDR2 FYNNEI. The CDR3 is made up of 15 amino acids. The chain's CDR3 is CASRKLLSDNSPLHF. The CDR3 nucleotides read TGTGCCAGCAGAAAACTTCTCTCCGATAATTCACCCCTCCACTTT.

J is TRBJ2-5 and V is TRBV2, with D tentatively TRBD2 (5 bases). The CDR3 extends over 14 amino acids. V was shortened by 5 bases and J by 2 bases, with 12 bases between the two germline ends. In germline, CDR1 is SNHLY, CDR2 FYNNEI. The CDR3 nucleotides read TGTGCCAGCAGTACCGCGACTACTCAAGAGACCCAGTACTTC. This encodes CASSTATTQETQYF.

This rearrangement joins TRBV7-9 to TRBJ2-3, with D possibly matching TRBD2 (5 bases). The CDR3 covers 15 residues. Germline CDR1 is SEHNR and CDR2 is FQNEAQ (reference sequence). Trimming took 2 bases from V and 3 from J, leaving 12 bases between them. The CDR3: CASSLSSGDTDTQYF. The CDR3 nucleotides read TGTGCCAGCAGCTTATCCAGCGGAGATACAGATACGCAGTATTTT. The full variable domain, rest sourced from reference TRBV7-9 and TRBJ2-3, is DTGVSQNPRHKITKRGQNVTFRCDPISEHNRLYWYRQTLGQGPEFLTYFQNEAQLEKSRLLSDRFSAERPKGSFSTLEIQRTEQGDSAMYLCASSLSSGDTDTQYFGPGTRLTVL.

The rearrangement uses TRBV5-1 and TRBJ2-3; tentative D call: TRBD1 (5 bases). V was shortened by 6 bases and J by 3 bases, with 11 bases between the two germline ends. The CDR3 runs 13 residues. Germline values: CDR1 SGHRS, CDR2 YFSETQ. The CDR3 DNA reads TGCGCCAGCAACCCTTCAGGGACAGATACGCAGTATTTT. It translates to CASNPSGTDTQYF.

The CDR3 nucleotides read TGTGCCAGCAGTAACAGGGGGAGGGAAAAACTGTTTTTT. It codes for CASSNRGREKLFF. The gene calls are TRBV6-5 and TRBJ1-4, with 8 nucleotides matching TRBD1. With V trimmed by 5 bases and J by 8 bases, 4 bases remained unmatched. The V gene's germline CDR1 is MNHEY and CDR2 SVGAGI. The CDR3 sequence is 13 residues long.

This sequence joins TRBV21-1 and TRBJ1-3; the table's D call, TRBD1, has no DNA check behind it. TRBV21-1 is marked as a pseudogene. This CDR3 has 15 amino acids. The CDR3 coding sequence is TGTGCCAGCACCAATCAGGGGAGTCTGGGAAACACCATATATTTT. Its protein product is CASTNQGSLGNTIYF.

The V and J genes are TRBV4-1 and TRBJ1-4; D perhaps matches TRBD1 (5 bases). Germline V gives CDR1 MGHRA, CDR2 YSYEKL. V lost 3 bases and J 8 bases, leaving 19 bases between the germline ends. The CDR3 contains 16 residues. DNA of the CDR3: TGCGCCAGCAGCCATCCCCGAGCCAGGGTAAAAGAAAAACTGTTTTTT. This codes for CASSHPRARVKEKLFF.

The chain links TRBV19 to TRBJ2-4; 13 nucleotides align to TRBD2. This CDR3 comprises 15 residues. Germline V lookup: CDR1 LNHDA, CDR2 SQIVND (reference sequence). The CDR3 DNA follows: TGTGGCTCCGGGGAACTAGCGGGAGGGAAAAACATTCAGTACTTC. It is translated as CGSGELAGGKNIQYF.

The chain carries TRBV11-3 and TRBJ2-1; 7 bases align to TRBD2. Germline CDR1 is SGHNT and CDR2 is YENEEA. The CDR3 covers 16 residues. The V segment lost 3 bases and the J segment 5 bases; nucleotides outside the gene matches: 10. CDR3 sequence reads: CASSLSIGRNNNEQFF. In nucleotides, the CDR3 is TGTGCCAGCAGCTTGAGTATCGGGAGGAACAACAATGAGCAGTTCTTC.

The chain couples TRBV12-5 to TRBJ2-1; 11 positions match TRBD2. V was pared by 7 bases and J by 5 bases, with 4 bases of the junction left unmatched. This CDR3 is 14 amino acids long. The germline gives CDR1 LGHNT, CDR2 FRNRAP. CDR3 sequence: CASETSGMDNEQFF. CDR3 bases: TGTGCTAGTGAGACTAGCGGGATGGACAATGAGCAGTTCTTC.

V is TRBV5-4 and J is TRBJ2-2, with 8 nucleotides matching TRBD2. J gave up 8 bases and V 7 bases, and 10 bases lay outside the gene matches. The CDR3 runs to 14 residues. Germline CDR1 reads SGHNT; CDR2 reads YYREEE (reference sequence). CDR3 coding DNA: TGTGCCAGCCGACCGGGGGGGAACCGTGGGGAGCTGTTTTTT. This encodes CASRPGGNRGELFF.

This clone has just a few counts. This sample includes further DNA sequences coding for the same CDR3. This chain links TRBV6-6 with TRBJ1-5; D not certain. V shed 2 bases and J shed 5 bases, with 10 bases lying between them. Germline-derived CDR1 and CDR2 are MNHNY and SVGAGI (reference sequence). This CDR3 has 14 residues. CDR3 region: CASSYREGDQPQHF. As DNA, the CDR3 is TGTGCCAGCAGTTACAGGGAGGGTGATCAGCCCCAGCATTTT.